Sequencing of this TCR beta chain was carried out in a study of cytomegalovirus exposure and HLA in healthy donors. The CDR3 is made up of 12 amino acids. V was pared by 7 bases and J by 5 bases, with 8 bases between. From germline, CDR1 is LNHDA and CDR2 SQIVND (reference sequence). Primers included in the PCR were 60 Vbeta and 13 Jbeta primers. Some clones are missing from TCRdb's copy, which holds only in-frame ones; the method was immunoSEQ multiplex PCR. The sample includes approximately 100,000 clones, about 80% seen only once; the top ten take roughly 2.6%. Study results and caveats: Apart from CMV serostatus, no immune exposure information was available.

A word on this clone: The antigen remains undetermined.

Sequencing input: PBMCs. This receptor was obtained from a female donor in good health and CMV-seronegative. The chain recombines TRBV19 with TRBJ2-2; D gene uncertain. CDR3 nucleotide sequence: TGTGCCAGTAAGTGGCGGACCGGGGAGCTGTTTTTT. Amino acids: CASKWRTGELFF. Looking up the rest from reference TRBV19 and TRBJ2-2 gives the full variable domain: DGGITQSPKYLFRKEGQNVTLSCEQNLNHDAMYWYRQDPGQGLRLIYYSQIVNDFQKGDIAEGYSVSREKKESFPLTVTSAQKNPTAFYLCASKWRTGELFFGEGSRLTVL.